The sample holds a few counts of the clone carrying this TCR beta chain. Antigen unknown. A single record per CDR3 protein comes from TCRdb applying MiXCR to the 5' RACE reads. The repertoire holds 550,000 to 700,000 distinct CDR3 sequences, with over 15% as singletons. These data originate in a study of T-cell memory formation after mild COVID-19. At the level of the study: TCR clusters mostly belonged to single donors.

Study-level points and caveats: Clones contracting over day 15 to 85 were CD4/CD8 balanced, with later expanders leaning CD4+. Cross-reactive memory appears to have joined, as suggested by some responding clones showing up in pre-infection memory.

Germline-derived CDR1 and CDR2 are SGHDT and YYEEEE. V lost 4 bases and J lost 1; bases outside the gene matches: 13. This CDR3 comprises 17 residues. Material for sequencing was PBMCs or a T cell subset sorted from them (not recorded which). The chain joins TRBV5-6 to TRBJ2-7; 8 nucleotides line up with TRBD2. The sequence came from an adult woman who had mild COVID-19 (a few samples of this study predate the infection). Cell type and time point are not known. The CDR3 reads CASSATTGGYGSYEQYF. The CDR3 bases are TGTGCCAGCAGCGCAACCACGGGAGGGTATGGTTCCTACGAGCAGTACTTC.